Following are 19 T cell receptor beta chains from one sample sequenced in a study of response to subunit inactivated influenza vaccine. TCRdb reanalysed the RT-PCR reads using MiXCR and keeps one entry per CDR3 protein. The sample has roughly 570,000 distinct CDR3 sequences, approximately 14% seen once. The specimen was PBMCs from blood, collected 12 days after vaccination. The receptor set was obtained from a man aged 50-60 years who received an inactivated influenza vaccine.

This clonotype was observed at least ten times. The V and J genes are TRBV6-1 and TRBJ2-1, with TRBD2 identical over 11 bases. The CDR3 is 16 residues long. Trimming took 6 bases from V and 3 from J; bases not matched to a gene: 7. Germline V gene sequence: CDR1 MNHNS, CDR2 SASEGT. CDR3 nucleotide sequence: TGTGCCAGCAGAGAAACTAGCGGGAGCCTCTACAATGAGCAGTTCTTC. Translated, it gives CASRETSGSLYNEQFF.

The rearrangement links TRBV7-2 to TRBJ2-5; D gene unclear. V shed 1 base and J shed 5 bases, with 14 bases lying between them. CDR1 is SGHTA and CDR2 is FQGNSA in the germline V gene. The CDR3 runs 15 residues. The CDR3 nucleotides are TGTGCCAGCAGCTTAGGCGAGGCTCGACGGGAGACCCAGTACTTC. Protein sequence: CASSLGEARRETQYF.

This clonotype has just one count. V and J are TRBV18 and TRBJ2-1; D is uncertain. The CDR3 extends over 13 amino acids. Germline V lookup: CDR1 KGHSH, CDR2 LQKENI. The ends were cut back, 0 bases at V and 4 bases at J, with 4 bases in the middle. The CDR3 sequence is CASSPPPYNEQFF. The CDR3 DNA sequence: TGTGCCAGCTCACCACCCCCTTACAATGAGCAGTTCTTC.

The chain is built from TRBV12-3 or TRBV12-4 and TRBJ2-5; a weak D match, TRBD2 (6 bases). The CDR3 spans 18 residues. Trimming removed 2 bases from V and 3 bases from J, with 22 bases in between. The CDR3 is CASSLMRRGTWLKETQYF. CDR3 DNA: TGTGCCAGCAGTTTAATGCGGAGGGGCACTTGGCTTAAAGAGACCCAGTACTTC.

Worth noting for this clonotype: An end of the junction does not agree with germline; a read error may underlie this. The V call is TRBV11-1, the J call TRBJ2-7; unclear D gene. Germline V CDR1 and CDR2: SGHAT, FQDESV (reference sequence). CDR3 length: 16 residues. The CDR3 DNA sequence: TGTGCCAGCAGTTTAGGTGGCCAGGTCACCACCTACGAGCAGTACTTC. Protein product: CASSLGGQVTTYEQYF.

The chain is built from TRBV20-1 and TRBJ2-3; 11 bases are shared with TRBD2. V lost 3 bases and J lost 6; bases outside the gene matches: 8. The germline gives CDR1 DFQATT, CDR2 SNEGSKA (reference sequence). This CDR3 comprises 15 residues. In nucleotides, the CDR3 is TGCAGTGCTAGGAAGACTAGCGGGATGAGGGATACGCAGTATTTT. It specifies CSARKTSGMRDTQYF.

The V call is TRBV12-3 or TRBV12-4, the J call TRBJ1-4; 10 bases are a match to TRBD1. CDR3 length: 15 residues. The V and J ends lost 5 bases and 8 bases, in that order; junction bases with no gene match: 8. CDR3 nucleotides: TGTGCCAGCAGTCCCCGGACAGGGGGACGGGAAAAACTGTTTTTT. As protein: CASSPRTGGREKLFF.

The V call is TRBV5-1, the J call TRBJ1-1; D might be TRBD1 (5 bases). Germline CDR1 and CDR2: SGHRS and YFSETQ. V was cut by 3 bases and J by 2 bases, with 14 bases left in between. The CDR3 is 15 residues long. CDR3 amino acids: CASSSHGTLNTEAFF. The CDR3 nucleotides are TGCGCCAGCAGCTCTCACGGGACCCTCAACACTGAAGCTTTCTTT.

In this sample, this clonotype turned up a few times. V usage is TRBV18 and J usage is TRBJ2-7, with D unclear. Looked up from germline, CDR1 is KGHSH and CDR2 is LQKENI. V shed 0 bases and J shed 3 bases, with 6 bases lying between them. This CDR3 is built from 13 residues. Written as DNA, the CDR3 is TGTGCCAGCTCACCACCTGGAGACTACGAGCAGTACTTC. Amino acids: CASSPPGDYEQYF.

The CDR3 coding sequence is TGCGCCAGCAGCCCGCGACGGGGAGGGCCAAGAAATGAGCAGTTCTTC. Residues: CASSPRRGGPRNEQFF. This chain joins TRBV4-1 and TRBJ2-1, with 7 nucleotides matching TRBD2. V lost 4 bases to trimming and J lost 7 bases; unmatched junction nucleotides: 13. The CDR3 is 16 residues long. In germline, CDR1 is MGHRA, CDR2 YSYEKL.

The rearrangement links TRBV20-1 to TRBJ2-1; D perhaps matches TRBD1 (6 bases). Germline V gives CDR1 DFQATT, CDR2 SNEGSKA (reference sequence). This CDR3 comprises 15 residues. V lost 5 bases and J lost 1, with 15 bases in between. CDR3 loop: CSAQATGHSYNEQFF. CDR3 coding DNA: TGCAGTGCTCAAGCGACAGGTCATTCCTACAATGAGCAGTTCTTC.

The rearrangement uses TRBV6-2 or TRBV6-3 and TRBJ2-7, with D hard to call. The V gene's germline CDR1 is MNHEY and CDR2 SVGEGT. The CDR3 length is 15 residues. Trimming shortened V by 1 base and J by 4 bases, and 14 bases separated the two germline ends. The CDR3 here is CASSYLWDSRYEQYF. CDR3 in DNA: TGTGCCAGCAGTTACTTATGGGATTCCCGGTACGAGCAGTACTTC.

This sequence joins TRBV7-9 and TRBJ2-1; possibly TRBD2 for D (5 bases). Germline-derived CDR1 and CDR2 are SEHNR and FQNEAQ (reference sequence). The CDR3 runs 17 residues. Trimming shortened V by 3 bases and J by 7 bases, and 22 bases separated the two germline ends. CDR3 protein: CASSLGLEATQWNEQFF. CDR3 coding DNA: TGTGCCAGCAGCTTGGGGTTGGAGGCAACTCAGTGGAATGAGCAGTTCTTC.

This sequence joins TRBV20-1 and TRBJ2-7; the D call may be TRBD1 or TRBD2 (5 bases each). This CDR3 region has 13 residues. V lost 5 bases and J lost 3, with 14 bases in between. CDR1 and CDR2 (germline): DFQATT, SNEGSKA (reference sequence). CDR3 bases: TGCAGTGCTCCCCCGCCGGGGCTCTACGAGCAGTACTTC. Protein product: CSAPPPGLYEQYF.

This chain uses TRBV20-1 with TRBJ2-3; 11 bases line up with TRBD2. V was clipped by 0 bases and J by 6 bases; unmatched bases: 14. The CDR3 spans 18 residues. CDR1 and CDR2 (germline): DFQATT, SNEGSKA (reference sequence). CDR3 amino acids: CSARDSRVSGRAYDTQYF. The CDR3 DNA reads TGCAGTGCTAGAGATAGCAGGGTTAGCGGGAGGGCTTATGATACGCAGTATTTT.

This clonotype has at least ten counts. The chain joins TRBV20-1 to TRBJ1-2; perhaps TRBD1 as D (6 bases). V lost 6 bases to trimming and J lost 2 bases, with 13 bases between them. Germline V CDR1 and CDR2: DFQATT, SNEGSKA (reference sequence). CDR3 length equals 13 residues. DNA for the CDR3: TGCAGTGCCACGGGGGGGGGCAACTATGGCTACACCTTC. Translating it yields CSATGGGNYGYTF.

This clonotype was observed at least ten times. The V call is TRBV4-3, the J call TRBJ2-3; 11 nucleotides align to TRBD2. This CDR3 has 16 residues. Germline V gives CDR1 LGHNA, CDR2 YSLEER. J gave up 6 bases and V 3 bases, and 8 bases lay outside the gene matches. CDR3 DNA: TGCGCCAGCAGCCAGTATAGCGGGGGGGCCACGGATACGCAGTATTTT. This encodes CASSQYSGGATDTQYF.

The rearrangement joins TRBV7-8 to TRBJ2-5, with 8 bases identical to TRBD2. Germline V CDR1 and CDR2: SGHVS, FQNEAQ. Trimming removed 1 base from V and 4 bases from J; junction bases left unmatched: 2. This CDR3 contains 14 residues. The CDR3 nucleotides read TGTGCCAGCAGCTTAGTGGGGACTAGAGAGACCCAGTACTTC. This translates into CASSLVGTRETQYF.

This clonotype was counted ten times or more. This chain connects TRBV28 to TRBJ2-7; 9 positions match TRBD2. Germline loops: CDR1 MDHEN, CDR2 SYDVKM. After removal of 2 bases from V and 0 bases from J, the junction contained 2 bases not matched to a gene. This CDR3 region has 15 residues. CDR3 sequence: CASSLASGVSYEQYF. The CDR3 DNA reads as TGTGCCAGCAGTTTAGCTAGCGGGGTCTCCTACGAGCAGTACTTC. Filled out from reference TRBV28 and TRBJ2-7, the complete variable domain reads DVKVTQSSRYLVKRTGEKVFLECVQDMDHENMFWYRQDPGLGLRLIYFSYDVKMKEKGDIPEGYSVSREKKERFSLILESASTNQTSMYLCASSLASGVSYEQYFGPGTRLTVT.